These T cell receptor beta chains were read from a single sample in a study of T cells in Graves' hyperthyroidism and ophthalmopathy. TCRdb re-called the multiplex PCR reads with MiXCR, one entry per CDR3 protein. This table holds under 400,000 distinct CDR3 sequences, roughly 17% found once. What was sequenced was blood. The receptors here all came from a man aged 25 to 40 with Graves' hyperthyroidism. Each CDR3 is given with its conserved first and last residue. D genes are given only for firm matches. Some rows have no size entry. The others give once, few or many, or a class for an expanded clone.

cdr3_nt | cdr3_aa | v_call | clone_size | j_call | d_call
TGTGCCAGCAGCCAAGGATGGACAGCTAATCAGCCCCAGCATTTT | CASSQGWTANQPQHF | TRBV3-1 | few | TRBJ1-5 | NA
TGCGCCAGCAGCTTGGGACAGACCTCCTACAATGAGCAGTTCTTC | CASSLGQTSYNEQFF | TRBV5-1 | many | TRBJ2-1 | NA
TGTGCCAGTAGTATTTTTGCGACCTCTGGAAACACCATATATTTT | CASSIFATSGNTIYF | TRBV19 | NA | TRBJ1-3 | NA
TGTGCCAGCAGTCCAGGGGGCATGGGCGAGACCCAGTACTTC | CASSPGGMGETQYF | TRBV6-1 | many | TRBJ2-5 | TRBD1
TGTGCCAGCAGCCTAGGCCTCGGGGGGAATGAGCAGTTCTTC | CASSLGLGGNEQFF | TRBV7-3 | few | TRBJ2-1 | TRBD2
TGTGCCTGGGGACTAGCGGGAGATACGCAGTATTTT | CAWGLAGDTQYF | TRBV30 | many | TRBJ2-3 | TRBD2
TGTGCCAGCAGCCCGACAGCAGGAGTAATGAACACTGAAGCTTTCTTT | CASSPTAGVMNTEAFF | TRBV9 | few | TRBJ1-1 | NA
TGCAGTGCTAGAGGGTGGGTGAACACTGAAGCTTTCTTT | CSARGWVNTEAFF | TRBV20-1 | few | TRBJ1-1 | NA
TGCGCCAGCAGCTTGACGGCGGGTGTCACAGATACGCAGTATTTT | CASSLTAGVTDTQYF | TRBV5-1 | many | TRBJ2-3 | NA
TGTGCCAGCAGCCCCCGAGGGTGGGAGGTTAATGAGCAGTTCTTC | CASSPRGWEVNEQFF | TRBV27 | NA | TRBJ2-1 | NA